This entry lists 10 T cell receptor beta chains sequenced from one sample in a study of OX40 agonist ivuxolimab in advanced cancers. Assay used: immunoSEQ multiplex PCR; TCRdb lists only in-frame clones, some missing. This table has around 58,000 clones, approximately 84% appearing once. The sequences come from CD4+ or CD8+ T cells sorted from blood, collected in a trial of the OX40 agonist ivuxolimab. The receptors here all came from an adult with an advanced solid tumor such as melanoma, head and neck, liver or kidney cancer.

Written as DNA, the CDR3 is TGTGCCAGCAGTTCCGGGACGGGAAACACTGAAGCTTTCTTT. Protein: CASSSGTGNTEAFF. This chain joins TRBV7-9 and TRBJ1-1, with D tentatively TRBD1 (5 bases). The CDR3 runs to 14 residues. Germline V gene lookup returns CDR1 SEHNR and CDR2 FQNEAQ (reference sequence). The germline V and J ends were trimmed by 6 bases and 2 bases, with 13 bases remaining between them.

The CDR3 DNA reads TGTGCCAGCAGCTATCCCGGGACGAACGAGCAGTACTTC. Translation gives CASSYPGTNEQYF. The J gene is TRBJ2-7, the V gene TRBV7-9; the D gene could be TRBD1 or TRBD2 (5 bases each). Germline V gene sequence: CDR1 SEHNR, CDR2 FQNEAQ (reference sequence). V was clipped by 4 bases and J by 5 bases, with 12 bases between them. This CDR3 region has 13 residues.

This chain connects TRBV5-1 to TRBJ2-2, with D perhaps matching TRBD1 or TRBD2 (5 bases each). Trimming left V 1 base short and J 5 bases short, with 6 bases between. Germline CDR1 and CDR2: SGHRS and YFSETQ. The CDR3 contains 13 residues. CDR3 sequence reads: CASSLWGTGELFF. The CDR3 coding sequence is TGCGCCAGCAGCTTGTGGGGGACCGGGGAGCTGTTTTTT. The entire variable domain, with the rest obtained from reference TRBV5-1 and TRBJ2-2, is as follows: KAGVTQTPRYLIKTRGQQVTLSCSPISGHRSVSWYQQTPGQGLQFLFEYFSETQRNKGNFPGRFSGRQFSNSRSEMNVSTLELGDSALYLCASSLWGTGELFFGEGSRLTVL.

The V and J genes are TRBV28 and TRBJ2-7, with D unresolved. CDR1 and CDR2 from the germline V gene are MDHEN and SYDVKM. The germline V and J ends were trimmed by 7 bases and 0 bases, with 10 bases remaining between them. The CDR3 length is 13 residues. The CDR3: CASKQVRSYEQYF. The DNA for the CDR3 is TGTGCCAGCAAGCAGGTGCGCTCCTACGAGCAGTACTTC.

The sample holds one count of this clone. J is TRBJ2-7 and V is TRBV5-6; D is ambiguous. The V end was cut by 0 bases, the J end by 3 bases, with 16 bases between. Per germline, CDR1 SGHDT and CDR2 YYEEEE. This CDR3 is 16 amino acids long. The CDR3 is CASSLENSNLDYEQYF. The CDR3 nucleotides read TGTGCCAGCAGCTTGGAAAATTCGAATCTGGACTACGAGCAGTACTTC.

This sequence joins TRBV19 and TRBJ2-3; possibly TRBD1 for D (6 bases). This CDR3 has 15 amino acids. Germline assignment: CDR1 LNHDA and CDR2 SQIVND (reference sequence). Between the trimmed V and J ends, which lost 5 bases and 4 bases, there was a span of 16 bases. The CDR3 sequence: CASSSQGIAADTQYF. CDR3 coding DNA: TGTGCCAGTAGTTCTCAGGGGATAGCCGCAGATACGCAGTATTTT.

The J gene is TRBJ2-5, the V gene TRBV2, with a tentative D call TRBD2 (6 bases). The closer fit of TRBJ2-7 to the DNA end suggests the J call may be wrong. The V gene's germline CDR1 is SNHLY and CDR2 FYNNEI. There are 15 residues in the CDR3. The CDR3 sequence is CATLRTPEGSYEQYF. DNA for the CDR3: TGTGCCACCCTCCGGACTCCGGAGGGCTCCTACGAGCAGTACTTC.

The chain carries TRBV29-1 and TRBJ2-7, with D tentatively TRBD1 (6 bases). V was shortened by 6 bases and J by 6 bases, with 18 bases between the two germline ends. Germline V CDR1 and CDR2: SQVTM, ANQGSEA. The CDR3 contains 13 residues. CDR3: CSVAMGAAGEQYF. In DNA, the CDR3 is TGCAGCGTGGCTATGGGGGCCGCCGGCGAGCAGTACTTC.

This chain connects TRBV27 to TRBJ1-6; 9 nucleotides match TRBD1. Germline values: CDR1 MNHEY, CDR2 SMNVEV (reference sequence). The CDR3 totals 16 residues. The V segment lost 0 bases and the J segment 6 bases; nucleotides outside the gene matches: 3. The CDR3 nucleotides are TGTGCCAGCAGTTTATCAGTGGACAGGGGTAATTCACCCCTCCACTTT. This sequence encodes CASSLSVDRGNSPLHF.

This chain links TRBV14 with TRBJ1-1, with D possibly TRBD1 on 5 matching bases. CDR3 length: 16 residues. Germline V gene data show CDR1 as SGHDN and CDR2 as FVKESK. V was cut by 4 bases and J by 5 bases, with 20 bases left in between. The CDR3 loop reads CASSPGAGLRGTEAFF. The CDR3 DNA follows: TGTGCCAGCAGCCCCGGGGCCGGCCTAAGGGGAACTGAAGCTTTCTTT.